The sequence of this TCR beta chain was determined in a study of shared clonotypes between healthy human individuals. Study-level background: There were three CD4 naive, three CD4 memory, two CD8 naive and one CD8 memory plates per donor.

Germline V lookup: CDR1 MGHDK, CDR2 SYGVNS. The CDR3 extends over 14 amino acids. Between the trimmed V and J ends, which lost 7 bases and 4 bases, there was a span of 14 bases. TCRdb keeps only in-frame clones here, not all; method: immunoSEQ multiplex PCR. The sample holds around 1.1 million clones, approximately 80% seen once. The chain couples TRBV25-1 to TRBJ1-3, with a weak D call TRBD1 (5 bases). The clonotype was recovered from a man aged 18 to 30 in good health. Some clones in this sample may be carry-over from other donors' samples. The sample taken for sequencing was memory CD4+ T cells from PBMCs. The subset denotes: CD45RA-negative fraction. The CDR3 is CASTGQGGGNTIYF. Here the CDR3 DNA reads TGTGCCAGCACCGGGCAGGGCGGGGGAAACACCATATATTTT.